This T cell receptor (beta chain) comes out of a study of T cells after posttransplantation cyclophosphamide. Study-level points and caveats: Skin or GI-infiltrating T cells shared few TRB sequences with blood.

The CDR3 is made up of 13 amino acids. Germline CDR1 and CDR2: SGHTA and FQGNSA. Deletions cut 4 bases from V and 6 bases from J, with 10 bases between. Methotrexate plus calcineurin inhibitor accompanied controls' myeloablative marrow transplants; sampling was 1 year later. TCRdb's copy holds only in-frame clones and misses some; the assay was immunoSEQ multiplex PCR. The sample contains 15,000 to 17,000 clones, roughly 83% of which appear only once. Notes on this clone: What it binds is unknown.

The TCR sequence derives from a male patient younger than 30 who received an allogeneic stem cell transplant from a related donor, was CMV-positive, and had no GVHD. Some T cells may originate from the graft donor. V usage is TRBV7-2 and J usage is TRBJ1-5, with TRBD1 as a possible D gene (5 bases). Here the sequenced sample was PBMCs, taken 350 to 400 days after allogeneic stem cell transplant with calcineurin inhibitor and methotrexate. This CDR3 reads CASSYAGLQPQHF. CDR3 bases: TGTGCCAGCAGCTACGCGGGACTTCAGCCCCAGCATTTT. The variable domain in full, with the rest retrieved from reference TRBV7-2 and TRBJ1-5, is GAGVSQSPSNKVTEKGKDVELRCDPISGHTALYWYRQSLGQGLEFLIYFQGNSAPDKSGLPSDRFSAERTGGSVSTLTIQRTQQEDSAVYLCASSYAGLQPQHFGDGTRLSIL.